This T cell receptor (beta chain) was sequenced during a study of T cells in Graves' hyperthyroidism and ophthalmopathy. For the study at large: Before any treatment, at initial diagnosis, peripheral blood was collected.

In the case of this clonotype: The antigen is not known.

Study-level results: Blood also held most thyroid clonotypes expanded beyond 0.001.

The TCR beta CDR3 regions underwent amplification using RNA transcripts as the source. The TCR CDR3 first-round RT-PCR relied on the HTBI primer set. TCRdb fed the multiplex PCR reads into MiXCR, producing one record per CDR3 protein. In the table there are 490,000 or so distinct CDR3 sequences, 20% to 25% of which are singletons. Exclusions: uncontrolled infection, other autoimmune disease, pregnancy, lactation. CDR3 size: 16 residues. V gave up 6 bases and J gave up 7 bases, with 28 bases separating them. In germline, CDR1 is DFQATT, CDR2 SNEGSKA (reference sequence). The chain combines TRBV20-1 with TRBJ2-7; D may be TRBD2 (6 bases). The sample comprised blood. The TCR originated in an older woman with Graves' ophthalmopathy. CDR3 protein: CSATLFRDSSLGEQYF. In DNA, the CDR3 is TGCAGTGCAACCCTATTCCGGGACTCAAGTCTGGGGGAGCAGTACTTC.